These 30 T cell receptor beta chains originate from one sample sequenced in a study of patients and donors after allogeneic stem cell transplantation. Each CDR3 protein is one row after TCRdb ran MiXCR on the RT-PCR reads. The data hold approximately 150,000 distinct CDR3 sequences, with 30% to 45% observed a single time. The source material was blood, either unsorted or a sorted T cell fraction (not recorded which). All receptors derive from a human donor who was either an allogeneic HSCT recipient or a stem cell or donor lymphocyte infusion donor (not recorded which). It is not recorded whose cells these are; they may come from a transplant donor.

This chain uses TRBV12-3 or TRBV12-4 with TRBJ2-1; no firm D call. The V end was cut by 0 bases, the J end by 7 bases, with 10 bases between. This CDR3 has 14 residues. The CDR3 reads CASSLARPLNEQFF. CDR3 sequence (DNA): TGTGCCAGCAGTTTAGCGAGGCCTTTGAATGAGCAGTTCTTC.

The genes are TRBV30 and TRBJ1-1; 7 nucleotides agree with TRBD1. Trimming removed 3 bases from V and 11 bases from J; junction bases left unmatched: 15. The CDR3 runs to 14 residues. Looked up from germline, CDR1 is GTSNPN and CDR2 is SVGIG (reference sequence). In DNA form, the CDR3 reads TGTGCCTGGAGCGTCTACCGGGACAGCGGTCTCGCTTTCTTT. This codes for CAWSVYRDSGLAFF.

This clonotype was detected a few times. The rearrangement uses TRBV7-9 and TRBJ1-1; D ambiguous. Deletions cut 1 base from V and 1 base from J, with 10 bases between. Germline V lookup: CDR1 SEHNR, CDR2 FQNEAQ (reference sequence). There are 15 residues in the CDR3. The CDR3 DNA reads TGTGCCAGCAGCTTAGTAGGCCCGGGGAACACTGAAGCTTTCTTT. Residues: CASSLVGPGNTEAFF. Full variable domain (rest looked up from reference TRBV7-9 and TRBJ1-1): DTGVSQNPRHKITKRGQNVTFRCDPISEHNRLYWYRQTLGQGPEFLTYFQNEAQLEKSRLLSDRFSAERPKGSFSTLEIQRTEQGDSAMYLCASSLVGPGNTEAFFGQGTRLTVV.

This clonotype has only one observation. The rearrangement uses TRBV20-1 and TRBJ2-3, with TRBD2 identical over 7 bases. Per the germline V gene, CDR1 is DFQATT and CDR2 is SNEGSKA (reference sequence). The CDR3 extends over 13 amino acids. J lost 7 bases, V lost 3 bases, and 7 bases had no gene match. The CDR3 protein is CSASLGTTNTQYF. The CDR3 DNA follows: TGCAGTGCTAGCCTTGGGACTACGAATACGCAGTATTTT.

The sample holds a few counts of this clonotype. V is TRBV5-1 and J is TRBJ2-1; 8 positions match TRBD2. The CDR3 length is 17 residues. Losses at the gene ends were 1 base for V and 8 bases for J; bases not matched to a gene: 14. Germline V gene sequence: CDR1 SGHRS, CDR2 YFSETQ. The CDR3 spells CASSLWDGGAPVDEQFF. In nucleotides, the CDR3 is TGCGCCAGCAGCTTGTGGGACGGGGGGGCCCCCGTAGATGAGCAGTTCTTC.

This clonotype was counted a few times. The gene calls are TRBV20-1 and TRBJ2-3; unclear D gene. There are 14 residues in the CDR3. Trimming shortened V by 1 base and J by 0 bases, and 8 bases separated the two germline ends. Germline CDR1 reads DFQATT; CDR2 reads SNEGSKA (reference sequence). CDR3 amino acids: CSARVQASTDTQYF. CDR3 bases: TGCAGTGCTAGAGTCCAAGCTAGCACAGATACGCAGTATTTT.

The chain couples TRBV13 to TRBJ1-4; D may be TRBD1 (5 bases). The CDR3 has 15 amino acids. The V end was cut by 5 bases, the J end by 3 bases, with 13 bases between. Germline V gives CDR1 PRHDT, CDR2 FYEKMQ (reference sequence). CDR3 nucleotide sequence: TGTGCCAGCAGCCCTGATGGGGGTTCTAATGAAAAACTGTTTTTT. This codes for CASSPDGGSNEKLFF.

The chain links TRBV27 to TRBJ1-4; D may be TRBD1 (6 bases). CDR3 length equals 14 residues. The germline V gene has CDR1 MNHEY and CDR2 SMNVEV (reference sequence). Trimming took off 3 bases at V and 7 bases at J, with 12 bases between the two ends. The CDR3 nucleotides are TGTGCCAGCAGTTTCAGCCCCAGGGGTGAAAAACTGTTTTTT. It codes for CASSFSPRGEKLFF.

This clonotype has more than one count but fewer than ten. The gene calls are TRBV7-2 and TRBJ2-1; tentatively, D is TRBD2 (5 bases). Between the trimmed V and J ends, which lost 9 bases and 3 bases, there was a span of 15 bases. The germline V gene has CDR1 SGHTA and CDR2 FQGNSA. The CDR3 extends over 14 amino acids. CDR3 region: CASCPSGVYNEQFF. CDR3 coding DNA: TGTGCCAGTTGTCCAAGCGGCGTCTACAATGAGCAGTTCTTC.

The J gene is TRBJ1-3, the V gene TRBV7-9; D unresolved. The germline V gene has CDR1 SEHNR and CDR2 FQNEAQ (reference sequence). Trimming stripped 3 bases from V and 8 bases from J, with 11 bases between. The CDR3 length is 13 residues. The CDR3, as DNA: TGTGCCAGCAGCTTTATCCTATCAGACACCATATATTTT. Translation: CASSFILSDTIYF.

The chain couples TRBV12-3 or TRBV12-4 to TRBJ1-6; D is ambiguous. The CDR3 is 15 amino acids. V was pared by 2 bases and J by 9 bases, with 14 bases between. The CDR3 region is CASSLTDQLGSPLHF. The CDR3 DNA sequence: TGTGCCAGCAGTTTAACGGACCAGCTAGGTTCACCCCTCCACTTT.

The DNA for the CDR3 is TGTGCCAGCAGTTACGGGGGGCTTGATGAAAAACTGTTTTTT. Protein: CASSYGGLDEKLFF. V usage is TRBV6-2 or TRBV6-3 and J usage is TRBJ1-4; the D gene is possibly TRBD1 (6 bases). CDR1 is MNHEY, CDR2 SVGEGT, per germline. Trimming shortened V by 2 bases and J by 6 bases, and 10 bases separated the two germline ends. This CDR3 has 14 residues.

The rearrangement joins TRBV12-3 or TRBV12-4 to TRBJ2-5, with D perhaps matching TRBD1 (6 bases). The CDR3 has 14 residues. V lost 5 bases, J lost 2 bases, and 12 bases lay in between. The CDR3 spells CASSAVDRQETQYF. The CDR3 coding sequence is TGTGCCAGCAGTGCTGTGGACAGACAAGAGACCCAGTACTTC.

The table lists this clonotype with a few counts. This chain uses TRBV9 with TRBJ1-2; no firm D call. Germline V gives CDR1 SGDLS, CDR2 YYNGEE. V lost 4 bases to trimming and J lost 1 base, with 11 bases between them. The CDR3 has 14 amino acids. The CDR3 DNA sequence: TGTGCCAGCAGCTCGCCGTCGAGTAACTATGGCTACACCTTC. Its protein is CASSSPSSNYGYTF.

This clonotype has a handful of counts. The chain has TRBV12-3 or TRBV12-4 and TRBJ1-2; a possible D gene is TRBD1 (5 bases). CDR3 length: 15 amino acids. V lost 3 bases and J lost 4, with 15 bases in between. Here the CDR3 DNA reads TGTGCCAGCAGTTTTCGACCAACCGGGGGCTATGGCTACACCTTC. Encoded protein: CASSFRPTGGYGYTF.

This clonotype was counted only a few times. The chain combines TRBV10-3 with TRBJ1-2; a weak D match, TRBD1 (5 bases). This CDR3 comprises 13 residues. Trimming shortened V by 2 bases and J by 5 bases, and 9 bases separated the two germline ends. CDR1 is ENHRY and CDR2 is SYGVKD in the germline V gene. CDR3 coding DNA: TGTGCCATCAGTGAGGACAGCTTTTATGGCTACACCTTC. Translated, it gives CAISEDSFYGYTF.

This clonotype was observed a few times. V is TRBV25-1 and J is TRBJ1-2; the D gene is possibly TRBD1 (5 bases). Deletions cut 2 bases from V and 7 bases from J, with 14 bases between. Per the germline V gene, CDR1 is MGHDK and CDR2 is SYGVNS. The CDR3 has 14 amino acids. CDR3 amino acids: CASSELGRDGGYTF. The CDR3 nucleotides read TGTGCCAGCAGTGAACTAGGCAGGGATGGTGGCTACACCTTC.

The rearrangement joins TRBV28 to TRBJ2-1; TRBD1 agrees at 7 bases. CDR3 length: 16 amino acids. Germline V lookup: CDR1 MDHEN, CDR2 SYDVKM. The trim removed 5 bases at V and 2 bases at J, leaving 9 bases unmatched. CDR3 nucleotides: TGTGCCAGCAGTCCCCACGTCGGGACAGCCTACAATGAGCAGTTCTTC. It is translated as CASSPHVGTAYNEQFF.

This clonotype was seen only a few times. The rearrangement uses TRBV12-3 or TRBV12-4 and TRBJ1-2; 7 bases agree with TRBD1. Trimming removed 6 bases from V and 2 bases from J; junction bases left unmatched: 3. The CDR3 extends over 13 amino acids. The CDR3 bases are TGTGCCAGCAGGGGGACAGAGAACTATGGCTACACCTTC. It codes for CASRGTENYGYTF.

The V and J genes are TRBV27 and TRBJ2-2, with D perhaps TRBD1 (6 bases). The ends were cut back, 8 bases at V and 3 bases at J, with 13 bases in the middle. Germline loops: CDR1 MNHEY, CDR2 SMNVEV (reference sequence). The CDR3 has 14 residues. CDR3 region: CASRPGTHTGELFF. The CDR3 nucleotides are TGTGCCAGCCGTCCAGGGACACACACCGGGGAGCTGTTTTTT.

This clonotype turned up a few times. The chain joins TRBV27 to TRBJ1-5; maybe TRBD1 (6 bases). Trimming took 4 bases from V and 7 from J, leaving 11 bases between them. The CDR3 runs 13 residues. Germline V gives CDR1 MNHEY, CDR2 SMNVEV (reference sequence). The CDR3 DNA sequence: TGTGCCAGCAGTTCCGTACAGGGCCAGCCCCAGCATTTT. Its translation: CASSSVQGQPQHF.

This clonotype is termed medium-sized. The chain carries TRBV6-5 and TRBJ2-2; D tentatively fits TRBD1 or TRBD2 (5 bases each). With 8 bases removed from V and 4 bases from J, the gap between germline ends came to 14 bases. The CDR3 spans 14 residues. Looked up from germline, CDR1 is MNHEY and CDR2 is SVGAGI. In nucleotides, the CDR3 is TGTGCCAGCCGTACGGGGACGGGCACCGGGGAGCTGTTTTTT. Protein: CASRTGTGTGELFF.

V is TRBV11-2 and J is TRBJ2-2; TRBD2 matches 11 bases. The germline V gene has CDR1 SGHAT and CDR2 FQNNGV. The CDR3 is 16 amino acids. The V segment lost 5 bases and the J segment 5 bases; nucleotides outside the gene matches: 7. Here the CDR3 reads CASSRSGGARTGELFF. The CDR3 DNA sequence: TGTGCCAGCAGCCGTAGCGGGGGGGCCCGAACCGGGGAGCTGTTTTTT. Complete variable domain (other parts from reference TRBV11-2 and TRBJ2-2): EAGVAQSPRYKIIEKRQSVAFWCNPISGHATLYWYQQILGQGPKLLIQFQNNGVVDDSQLPKDRFSAERLKGVDSTLKIQPAKLEDSAVYLCASSRSGGARTGELFFGEGSRLTVL.

The sample holds many counts of this clonotype. This chain uses TRBV7-6 with TRBJ1-2; perhaps TRBD1 as D (6 bases). With 4 bases removed from V and 6 bases from J, the gap between germline ends came to 24 bases. The CDR3 spans 17 residues. Germline V lookup: CDR1 SGHVS, CDR2 FNYEAQ. The CDR3 reads CASSSGEGDWGHDGYTF. CDR3 DNA sequence: TGTGCCAGCAGCTCCGGGGAAGGGGATTGGGGGCACGATGGCTACACCTTC.

This chain joins TRBV12-3 or TRBV12-4 and TRBJ1-6, with D maybe TRBD1 (5 bases). The CDR3 consists of 17 residues. V dropped 4 bases and J dropped 6 bases, with 19 bases sitting between them. CDR3 in DNA: TGTGCCAGCAGTTCCCGCATCGGGCAGGGATCTAATTCACCCCTCCACTTT. Encoded protein: CASSSRIGQGSNSPLHF.

The genes are TRBV12-3 or TRBV12-4 and TRBJ1-3; D possibly corresponds to TRBD1 (5 bases). There are 12 residues in the CDR3. The CDR3 loop reads CAGGSSGNTIYF. The CDR3 DNA follows: TGTGCTGGGGGGAGCTCTGGAAACACCATATATTTT.

The rearrangement links TRBV3-1 to TRBJ2-1; TRBD1 aligns across 8 bases. Trimming took 3 bases from V and 6 from J; bases not matched to a gene: 4. There are 14 residues in the CDR3. Germline-derived CDR1 and CDR2 are LGHDT and YNNKEL (reference sequence). The CDR3 sequence is CASSHWTGINEQFF. The DNA of the CDR3 is TGTGCCAGCAGCCACTGGACAGGGATCAATGAGCAGTTCTTC.

This clonotype came up a few times. The V and J genes are TRBV6-5 and TRBJ1-2; 7 bases align to TRBD1. V shed 10 bases, J shed 3 bases, and the junction held 5 bases outside the gene matches. In germline, CDR1 is MNHEY, CDR2 SVGAGI. This CDR3 is built from 12 residues. DNA of the CDR3: TGTGCCATATGGCAGGGGGACTATGGCTACACCTTC. It is translated as CAIWQGDYGYTF.

The chain links TRBV12-3 or TRBV12-4 to TRBJ2-1, with D perhaps TRBD1 (6 bases). V lost 6 bases and J 8 bases, leaving 11 bases between the germline ends. The CDR3 is 12 amino acids. The CDR3 bases are TGTGCCAGCAGCTCCGAGGGGGATGAGCAGTTCTTC. This translates into CASSSEGDEQFF.

V is TRBV15 and J is TRBJ1-2; D not certain. CDR3 length equals 16 residues. CDR1 is LNHNV and CDR2 is YYDKDF in the germline V gene (reference sequence). V was clipped by 5 bases and J by 1 base, with 17 bases between them. The chain's CDR3 is CATSVPRLRDNYGYTF. The CDR3, as DNA: TGTGCCACCAGCGTCCCCCGGCTGAGGGATAACTATGGCTACACCTTC.